This T cell receptor beta chain comes out of a study of Ad26.COV2.S vaccination and SARS-CoV-2 variants. Study at large: Doses of Ad26.COV2.S were injected into muscle once or twice, 56 days apart.

Some clones are missing from TCRdb's copy, which holds only in-frame ones; the method was immunoSEQ multiplex PCR. The profile shows around 270,000 clones, around nine tenths of them singletons. This sample's treatment: some 20 received Ad26.COV2.S at low or high dose, single or two shots; several received placebo; per-sample allocation not given. Sampling occurred on day 63 after the first vaccine or placebo injection. At a Boston site, the person donating was an adult of 18-55 years. This CDR3 contains 14 residues. Germline V gives CDR1 GTSNPN, CDR2 SVGIG (reference sequence). With V trimmed by 7 bases and J by 2 bases, 9 bases remained unmatched.

The V gene is TRBV30, the J gene TRBJ2-3; 7 nucleotides match TRBD2. The TCR was taken from a person between 18 and 65 years old who received the Ad26.COV2.S COVID-19 vaccine or a placebo. This specimen was peripheral blood, taken in a trial of Ad26.COV2.S vaccine versus placebo. CDR3 region: CASGGSGATDTQYF. As DNA, the CDR3 is TGTGCCTCCGGGGGGAGCGGAGCCACAGATACGCAGTATTTT.